This TCR beta chain was recorded in a study of sequential checkpoint blockade in melanoma. Using immunoSEQ multiplex PCR, the repertoire was profiled, and TCRdb retains in-frame clones only, with some absent. The sample carries fewer than 2,000 clones, about 20% recorded once. The treatment was: randomized to nivolumab then ipilimumab (arm A) or the reverse (arm B). In germline, CDR1 is SGHNT, CDR2 YENEEA. J gave up 3 bases and V 6 bases, and 5 bases lay outside the gene matches. The CDR3 loop spans 14 amino acids. This clone was recorded many times. The V call is TRBV11-3, the J call TRBJ2-5, with TRBD2 matching over 9 bases. The receptor was derived from a human donor with melanoma. This material consisted of tumor tissue (inferred from file names), taken from a patient given nivolumab and ipilimumab in sequence. DNA for the CDR3: TGTGCCAGCAGTCTAGCGGGGACCGAAGAGACCCAGTACTTC. It is translated as CASSLAGTEETQYF.